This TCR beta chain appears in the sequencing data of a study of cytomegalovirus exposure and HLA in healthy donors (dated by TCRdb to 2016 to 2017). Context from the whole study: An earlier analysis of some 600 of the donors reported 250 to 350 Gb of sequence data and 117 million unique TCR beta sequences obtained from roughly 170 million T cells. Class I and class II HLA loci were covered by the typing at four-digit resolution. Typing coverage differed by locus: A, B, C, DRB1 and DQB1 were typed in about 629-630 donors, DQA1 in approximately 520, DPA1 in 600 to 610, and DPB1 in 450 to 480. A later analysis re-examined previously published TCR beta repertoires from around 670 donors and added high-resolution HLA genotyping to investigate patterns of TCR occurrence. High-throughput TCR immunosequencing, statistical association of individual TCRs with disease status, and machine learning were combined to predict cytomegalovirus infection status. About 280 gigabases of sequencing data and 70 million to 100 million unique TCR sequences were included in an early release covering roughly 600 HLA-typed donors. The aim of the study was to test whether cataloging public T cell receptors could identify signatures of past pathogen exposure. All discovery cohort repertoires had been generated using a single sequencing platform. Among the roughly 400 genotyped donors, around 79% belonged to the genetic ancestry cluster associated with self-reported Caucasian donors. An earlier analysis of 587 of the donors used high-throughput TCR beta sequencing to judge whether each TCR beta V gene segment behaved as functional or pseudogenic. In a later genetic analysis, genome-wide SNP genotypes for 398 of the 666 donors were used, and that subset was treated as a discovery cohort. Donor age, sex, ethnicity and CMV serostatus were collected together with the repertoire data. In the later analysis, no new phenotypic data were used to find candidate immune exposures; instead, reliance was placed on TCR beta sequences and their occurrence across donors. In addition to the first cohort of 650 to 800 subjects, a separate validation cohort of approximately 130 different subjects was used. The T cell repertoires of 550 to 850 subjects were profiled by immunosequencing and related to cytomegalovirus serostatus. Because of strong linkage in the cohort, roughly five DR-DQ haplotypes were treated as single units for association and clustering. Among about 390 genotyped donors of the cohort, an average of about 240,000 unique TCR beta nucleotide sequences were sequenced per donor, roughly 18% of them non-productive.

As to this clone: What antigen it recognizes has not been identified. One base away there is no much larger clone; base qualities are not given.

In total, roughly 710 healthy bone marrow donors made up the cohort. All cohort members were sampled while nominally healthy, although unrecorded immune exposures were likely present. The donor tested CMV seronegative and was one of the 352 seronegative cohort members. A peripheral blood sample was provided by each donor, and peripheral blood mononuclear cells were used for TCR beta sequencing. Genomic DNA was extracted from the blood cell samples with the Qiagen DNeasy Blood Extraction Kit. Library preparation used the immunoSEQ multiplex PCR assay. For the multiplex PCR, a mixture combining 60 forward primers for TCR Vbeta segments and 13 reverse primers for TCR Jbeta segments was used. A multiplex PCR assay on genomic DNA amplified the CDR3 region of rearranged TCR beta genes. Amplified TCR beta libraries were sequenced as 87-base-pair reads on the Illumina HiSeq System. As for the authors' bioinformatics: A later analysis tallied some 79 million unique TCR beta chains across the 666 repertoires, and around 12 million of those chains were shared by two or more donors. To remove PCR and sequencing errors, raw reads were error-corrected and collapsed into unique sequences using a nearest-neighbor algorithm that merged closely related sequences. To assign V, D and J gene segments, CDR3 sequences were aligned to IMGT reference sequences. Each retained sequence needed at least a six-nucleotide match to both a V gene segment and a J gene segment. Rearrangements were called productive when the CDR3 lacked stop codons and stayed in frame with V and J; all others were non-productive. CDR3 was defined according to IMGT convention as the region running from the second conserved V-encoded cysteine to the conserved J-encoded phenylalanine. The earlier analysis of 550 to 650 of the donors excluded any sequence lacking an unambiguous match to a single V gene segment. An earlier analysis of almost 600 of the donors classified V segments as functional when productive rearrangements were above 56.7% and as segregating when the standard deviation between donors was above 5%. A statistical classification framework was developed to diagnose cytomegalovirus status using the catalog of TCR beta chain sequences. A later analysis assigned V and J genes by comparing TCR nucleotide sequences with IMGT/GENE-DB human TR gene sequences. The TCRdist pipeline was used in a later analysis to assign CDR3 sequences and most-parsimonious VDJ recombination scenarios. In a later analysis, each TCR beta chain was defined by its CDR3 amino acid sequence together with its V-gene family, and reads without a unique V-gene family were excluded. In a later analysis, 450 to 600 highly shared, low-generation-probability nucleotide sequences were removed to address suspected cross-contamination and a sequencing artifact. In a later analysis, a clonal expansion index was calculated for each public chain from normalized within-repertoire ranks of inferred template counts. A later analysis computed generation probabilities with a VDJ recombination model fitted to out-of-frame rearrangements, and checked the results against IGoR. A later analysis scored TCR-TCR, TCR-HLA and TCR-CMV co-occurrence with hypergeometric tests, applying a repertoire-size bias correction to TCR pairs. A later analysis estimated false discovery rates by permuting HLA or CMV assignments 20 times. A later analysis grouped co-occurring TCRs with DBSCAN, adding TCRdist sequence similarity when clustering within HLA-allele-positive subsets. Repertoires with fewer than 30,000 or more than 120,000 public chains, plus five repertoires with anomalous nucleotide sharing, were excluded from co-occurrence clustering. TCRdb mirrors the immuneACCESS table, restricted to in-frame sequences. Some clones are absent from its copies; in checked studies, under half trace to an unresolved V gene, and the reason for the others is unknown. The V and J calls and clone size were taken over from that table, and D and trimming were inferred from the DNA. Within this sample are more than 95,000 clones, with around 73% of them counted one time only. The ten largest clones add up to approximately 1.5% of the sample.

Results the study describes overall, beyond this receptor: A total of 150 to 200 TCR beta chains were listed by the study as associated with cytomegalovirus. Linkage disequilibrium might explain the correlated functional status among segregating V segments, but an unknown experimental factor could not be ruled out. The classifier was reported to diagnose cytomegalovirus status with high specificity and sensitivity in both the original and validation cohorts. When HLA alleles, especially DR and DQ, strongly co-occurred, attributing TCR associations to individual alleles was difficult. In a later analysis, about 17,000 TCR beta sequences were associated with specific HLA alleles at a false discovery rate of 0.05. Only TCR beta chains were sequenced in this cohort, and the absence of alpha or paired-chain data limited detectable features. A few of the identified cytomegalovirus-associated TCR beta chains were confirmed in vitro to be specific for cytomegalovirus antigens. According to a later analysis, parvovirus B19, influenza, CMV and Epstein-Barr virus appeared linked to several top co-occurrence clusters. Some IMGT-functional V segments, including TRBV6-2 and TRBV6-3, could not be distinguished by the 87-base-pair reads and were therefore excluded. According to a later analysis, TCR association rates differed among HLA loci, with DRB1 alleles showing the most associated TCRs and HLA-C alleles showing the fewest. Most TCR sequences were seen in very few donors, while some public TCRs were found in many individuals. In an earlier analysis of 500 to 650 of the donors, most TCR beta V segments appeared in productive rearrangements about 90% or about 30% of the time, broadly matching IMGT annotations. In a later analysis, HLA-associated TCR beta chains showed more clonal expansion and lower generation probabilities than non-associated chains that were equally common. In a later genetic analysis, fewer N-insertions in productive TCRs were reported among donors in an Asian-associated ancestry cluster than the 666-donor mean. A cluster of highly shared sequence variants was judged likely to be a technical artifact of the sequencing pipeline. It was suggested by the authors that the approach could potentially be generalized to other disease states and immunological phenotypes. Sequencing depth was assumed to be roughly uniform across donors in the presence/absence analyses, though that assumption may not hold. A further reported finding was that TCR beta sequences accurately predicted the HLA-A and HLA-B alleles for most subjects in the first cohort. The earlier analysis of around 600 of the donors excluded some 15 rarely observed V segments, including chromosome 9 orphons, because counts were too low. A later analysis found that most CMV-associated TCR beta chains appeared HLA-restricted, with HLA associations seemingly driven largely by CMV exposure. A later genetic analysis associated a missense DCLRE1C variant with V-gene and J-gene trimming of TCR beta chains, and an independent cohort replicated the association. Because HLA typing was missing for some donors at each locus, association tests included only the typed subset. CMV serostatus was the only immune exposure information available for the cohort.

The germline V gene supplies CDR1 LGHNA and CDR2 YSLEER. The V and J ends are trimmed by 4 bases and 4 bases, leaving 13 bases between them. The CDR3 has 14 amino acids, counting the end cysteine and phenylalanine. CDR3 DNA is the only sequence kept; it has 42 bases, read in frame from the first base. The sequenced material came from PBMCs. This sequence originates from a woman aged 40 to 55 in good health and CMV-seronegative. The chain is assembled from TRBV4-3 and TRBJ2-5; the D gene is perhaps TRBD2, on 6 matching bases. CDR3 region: CASSPTGRGETQYF. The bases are TGCGCCAGCAGCCCCACGGGGCGGGGAGAGACCCAGTACTTC.